These 2 T cell receptor beta chains were all obtained from the same sample, sequenced in a study of human T cells and chemical hapten exposure. TCRdb passed the RACE reads through MiXCR, listing each CDR3 protein once. The table records roughly 82,000 distinct CDR3 sequences, about an eighth of them present only once. This sample's time point: patch test 1, 2 weeks after DPC sensitization. Documented treatment: therapeutic diphenylcyclopropenone sensitization with weekly scalp DPC. The sample in question was whole blood, obtained in connection with sensitization to the hapten diphenylcyclopropenone (DPC). Every receptor here comes from a woman in her sixties with alopecia areata. Some clones in this sample may be carry-over from other donors' samples.

The rearrangement uses TRBV13 and TRBJ1-6; TRBD1 matches 7 bases. Germline trimming cut 0 bases from V and 7 bases from J; bases unmatched to any gene: 3. The CDR3 is 15 residues long. Germline loops: CDR1 PRHDT, CDR2 FYEKMQ (reference sequence). The CDR3 protein is CASSLGTGLNSPLHF. Written as DNA, the CDR3 is TGTGCCAGCAGCTTAGGGACAGGGTTGAATTCACCCCTCCACTTT.

In DNA form, the CDR3 reads TGTGCCAGCAGCAGCGGGACGCCGACTGGCTACACCTTC. Translation: CASSSGTPTGYTF. The chain joins TRBV5-4 to TRBJ1-2; D may be TRBD1 (5 bases). The V end was cut by 4 bases, the J end by 7 bases, with 14 bases between. CDR1 SGHNT and CDR2 YYREEE come from the germline V gene (reference sequence). The CDR3 is 13 residues long.